This T cell receptor (beta chain) was retrieved from a study of shared clonotypes between healthy human individuals. Background on the study: Three plates each covered CD4 naive and memory; CD8 naive two, CD8 memory one. General observations from the study: Non-shared clonotypes had lower generation probabilities than clonotypes shared by all four sorted-subset donors.

Donors, without exception, were Caucasian adults residing in Nashville, Tennessee. Germline-derived CDR1 and CDR2 are SGDLS and YYNGEE. V lost 2 bases and J lost 1; bases outside the gene matches: 11. The CDR3 sequence is 19 residues long. Source study methods: ImmunoSEQ sequences covered only the junction and lacked quality scores; filtering therefore differed. The method was immunoSEQ multiplex PCR; TCRdb's version includes in-frame clones alone and lacks a portion of them. The V and J calls and the clone size are those of that table, but D and trimming were determined from the DNA. In the table there are approximately 92,000 clones, approximately 63% of which are singletons. This clone counts as medium-sized. What it binds is unknown.

Source material: memory CD8+ T cells sorted from blood. Subset here: CD45RO+ cells pooled with CCR7-negative TemRA cells. The clonotype was recovered from a man aged 25 to 45 in good health. The chain combines TRBV9 with TRBJ2-4; 11 positions agree with TRBD2. CDR3 sequence (DNA): TGTGCCAGCAGCGTCTCTAGCGGGAGGCTGGGGGAGGCCAAAAACATTCAGTACTTC. Its protein is CASSVSSGRLGEAKNIQYF.